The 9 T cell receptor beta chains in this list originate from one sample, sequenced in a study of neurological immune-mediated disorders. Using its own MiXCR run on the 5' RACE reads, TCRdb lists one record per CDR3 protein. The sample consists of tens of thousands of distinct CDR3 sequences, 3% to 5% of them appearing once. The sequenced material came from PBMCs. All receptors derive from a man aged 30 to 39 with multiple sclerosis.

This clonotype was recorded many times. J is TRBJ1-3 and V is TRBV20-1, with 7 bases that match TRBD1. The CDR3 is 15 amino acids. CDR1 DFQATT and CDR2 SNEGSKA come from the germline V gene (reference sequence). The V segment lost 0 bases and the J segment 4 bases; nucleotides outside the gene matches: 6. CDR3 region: CSARDRQGFGNTIYF. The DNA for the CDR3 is TGCAGTGCTAGAGATAGACAGGGCTTCGGAAACACCATATATTTT.

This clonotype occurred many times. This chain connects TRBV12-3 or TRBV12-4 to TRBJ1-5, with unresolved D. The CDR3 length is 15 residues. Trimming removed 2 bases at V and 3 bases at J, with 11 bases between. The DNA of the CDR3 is TGTGCCAGCAGTTTAAGAGGACTATTCAATCAGCCCCAGCATTTT. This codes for CASSLRGLFNQPQHF.

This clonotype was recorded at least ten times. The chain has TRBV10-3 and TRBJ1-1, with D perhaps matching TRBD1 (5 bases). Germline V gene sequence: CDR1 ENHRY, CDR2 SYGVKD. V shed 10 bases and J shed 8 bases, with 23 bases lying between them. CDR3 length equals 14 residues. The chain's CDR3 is CASLGQIGRMEAFF. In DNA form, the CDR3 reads TGTGCCAGCCTGGGGCAGATCGGTCGCATGGAAGCTTTCTTT.

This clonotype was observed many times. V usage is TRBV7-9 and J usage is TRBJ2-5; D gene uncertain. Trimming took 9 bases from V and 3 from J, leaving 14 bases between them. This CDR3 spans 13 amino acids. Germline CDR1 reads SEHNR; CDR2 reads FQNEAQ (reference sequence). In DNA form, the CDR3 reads TGTGCCAGTGCCCGCCGGCCTGAAGAGACCCAGTACTTC. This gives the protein CASARRPEETQYF.

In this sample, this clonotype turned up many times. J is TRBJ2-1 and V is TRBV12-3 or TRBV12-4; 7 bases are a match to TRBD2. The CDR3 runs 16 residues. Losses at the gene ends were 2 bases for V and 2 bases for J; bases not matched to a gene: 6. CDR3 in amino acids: CASSLSAGVPYNEQFF. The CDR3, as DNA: TGTGCCAGCAGTTTATCTGCGGGGGTGCCCTACAATGAGCAGTTCTTC.

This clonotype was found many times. CDR3 in DNA: TGCGCCAGCAGTGGAGGGCGCGGAACAGATACGCAGTATTTT. Amino acids: CASSGGRGTDTQYF. The V gene is TRBV5-1, the J gene TRBJ2-3; D perhaps matches TRBD2 (6 bases). Germline loops: CDR1 SGHRS, CDR2 YFSETQ. The CDR3 is 14 residues long. V gave up 5 bases and J gave up 3 bases, with 13 bases separating them.

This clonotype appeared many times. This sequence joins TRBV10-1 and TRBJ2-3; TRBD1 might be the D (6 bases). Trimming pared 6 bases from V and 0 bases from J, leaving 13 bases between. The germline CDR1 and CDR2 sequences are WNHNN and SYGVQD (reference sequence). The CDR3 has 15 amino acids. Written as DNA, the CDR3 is TGCGCCAGCAGCCTCCGACAGGAGAGCACAGATACGCAGTATTTT. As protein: CASSLRQESTDTQYF.

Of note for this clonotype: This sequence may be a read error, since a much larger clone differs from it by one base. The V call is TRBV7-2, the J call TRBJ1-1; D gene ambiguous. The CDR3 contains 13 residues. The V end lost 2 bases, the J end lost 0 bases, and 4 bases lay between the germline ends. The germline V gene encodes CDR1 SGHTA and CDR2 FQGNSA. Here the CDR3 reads CTSSLSLNTEAFF. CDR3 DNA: TGTACCAGCAGCTTATCCTTGAACACTGAAGCTTTCTTT. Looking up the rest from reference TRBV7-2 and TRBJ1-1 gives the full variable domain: GAGVSQSPSNKVTEKGKDVELRCDPISGHTALYWYRQSLGQGLEFLIYFQGNSAPDKSGLPSDRFSAERTGGSVSTLTIQRTQQEDSAVYLCTSSLSLNTEAFFGQGTRLTVV.

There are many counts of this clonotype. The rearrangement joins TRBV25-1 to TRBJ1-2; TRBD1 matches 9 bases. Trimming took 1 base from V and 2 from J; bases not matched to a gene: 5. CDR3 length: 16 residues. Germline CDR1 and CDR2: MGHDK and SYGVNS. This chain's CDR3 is CASSESTGGKNYGYTF. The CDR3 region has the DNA TGTGCCAGCAGTGAATCGACAGGGGGAAAGAACTATGGCTACACCTTC.